One sample yielded the 22 T cell receptor beta chains listed below, sequenced in a study of T-cell reconstitution after alpha-beta-depleted transplantation in children. Unique molecular identifiers were incorporated when the TCRbeta library was constructed. TCRdb used MiXCR to reprocess the PCR reads, holding one entry per CDR3 protein. The sample contains about 830,000 distinct CDR3 sequences, 15% to 20% of which appear only once. The sample was PBMCs, mostly from graft donor cells, taken 360 days after TCRalphabeta/CD19-depleted stem cell transplant. The receptors were gathered from a male patient between 5 and 17 years old who had a stem cell transplant for acute lymphoblastic leukemia, so the T cells may come from the graft donor.

The chain uses TRBV13 and TRBJ2-2; D tentatively fits TRBD1 or TRBD2 (5 bases each). Germline CDR1 and CDR2: PRHDT and FYEKMQ (reference sequence). The V and J ends lost 4 bases and 3 bases respectively, with 12 bases between them. The CDR3 contains 15 residues. The CDR3 is CASSSRDPDTGELFF. CDR3 in DNA: TGTGCCAGCAGCTCTAGGGACCCGGACACCGGGGAGCTGTTTTTT.

This clonotype was counted between two and nine times. V is TRBV5-1 and J is TRBJ2-1; 8 nucleotides align to TRBD2. CDR3 size: 13 residues. The germline CDR1 and CDR2 sequences are SGHRS and YFSETQ. The junction had 3 bases not matched to a gene; V was cut back by 2 bases and J by 8 bases. The CDR3: CASSFGLAYEQFF. The CDR3, as DNA: TGCGCCAGCAGCTTCGGACTAGCCTATGAGCAGTTCTTC. Drawing the rest from reference TRBV5-1 and TRBJ2-1, the complete variable domain is KAGVTQTPRYLIKTRGQQVTLSCSPISGHRSVSWYQQTPGQGLQFLFEYFSETQRNKGNFPGRFSGRQFSNSRSEMNVSTLELGDSALYLCASSFGLAYEQFFGPGTRLTVL.

This clonotype was observed many times. V usage is TRBV5-1 and J usage is TRBJ1-2, with 7 nucleotides matching TRBD1. CDR1 is SGHRS, CDR2 YFSETQ, per germline. The CDR3 sequence is 15 residues long. V lost 6 bases, J lost 0 bases, and 8 bases stayed unmatched. The DNA for the CDR3 is TGCGCCAGCACCCCGTCGACAGGGACTAACTATGGCTACACCTTC. Its translation is CASTPSTGTNYGYTF.

The V gene is TRBV20-1, the J gene TRBJ2-7, with D hard to call. The CDR3 spans 15 residues. Germline-derived CDR1 and CDR2 are DFQATT and SNEGSKA (reference sequence). V was shortened by 2 bases and J by 5 bases, with 19 bases between the two germline ends. The CDR3 sequence is CSARSDRAPWDEQYF. CDR3 bases: TGCAGTGCTAGATCGGACCGGGCCCCCTGGGACGAGCAGTACTTC.

This clonotype was seen a handful of times. V is TRBV18 and J is TRBJ2-7; a possible D gene is TRBD1 (6 bases). This CDR3 comprises 14 residues. The germline V gene has CDR1 KGHSH and CDR2 LQKENI. Between the trimmed V and J ends, which lost 4 bases and 0 bases, there was a span of 10 bases. The chain's CDR3 is CASSRWTDSYEQYF. CDR3 coding DNA: TGTGCCAGCTCACGATGGACAGACTCCTACGAGCAGTACTTC. Full variable domain (outside the CDR3, taken from reference TRBV18 and TRBJ2-7): NAGVMQNPRHLVRRRGQEARLRCSPMKGHSHVYWYRQLPEEGLKFMVYLQKENIIDESGMPKERFSAEFPKEGPSILRIQQVVRGDSAAYFCASSRWTDSYEQYFGPGTRLTVT.

V is TRBV20-1 and J is TRBJ2-7; 7 nucleotides match TRBD2. Germline CDR1 is DFQATT and CDR2 is SNEGSKA (reference sequence). V gave up 6 bases and J gave up 3 bases; unmatched junction bases: 11. This CDR3 spans 14 amino acids. This chain's CDR3 is CSATRAGIDYEQYF. CDR3 DNA: TGCAGTGCGACTCGAGCGGGAATTGACTACGAGCAGTACTTC.

The chain carries TRBV5-1 and TRBJ2-6; no clear D. The CDR3 is 19 residues long. V was pared by 2 bases and J by 0 bases, with 18 bases between. Germline V gives CDR1 SGHRS, CDR2 YFSETQ. The CDR3 is CASSFNGRTSLSGANVLTF. Here the CDR3 DNA reads TGCGCCAGCAGCTTTAACGGCAGAACCTCCCTCTCTGGGGCCAACGTCCTGACTTTC.

This chain links TRBV19 with TRBJ2-7; no clear D. Germline V gene data show CDR1 as LNHDA and CDR2 as SQIVND (reference sequence). V was clipped by 7 bases and J by 3 bases, with 16 bases between them. The CDR3 has 14 amino acids. The CDR3 DNA reads TGTGCCAGTAACGACGTGGGCAGACACTACGAGCAGTACTTC. This translates into CASNDVGRHYEQYF.

V usage is TRBV9 and J usage is TRBJ2-2; TRBD1 agrees at 7 bases. V was pared by 3 bases and J by 0 bases, with 14 bases of the junction left unmatched. The germline gives CDR1 SGDLS, CDR2 YYNGEE. This CDR3 contains 19 residues. CDR3 in DNA: TGTGCCAGCAGCGAAAACCCCGCCCGGGACAGCACGAACACCGGGGAGCTGTTTTTT. Its protein product is CASSENPARDSTNTGELFF.

The rearrangement uses TRBV3-1 and TRBJ2-1, with D possibly matching TRBD2 (7 bases). The CDR3 consists of 14 residues. V was pared by 4 bases and J by 8 bases, with 15 bases between. Germline V lookup: CDR1 LGHDT, CDR2 YNNKEL (reference sequence). In DNA, the CDR3 is TGTGCCAGCAGCCTGGCCGAGGGGGGGGATGAGCAGTTCTTC. Its translation: CASSLAEGGDEQFF.

A few counts support this clonotype. The chain couples TRBV24-1 to TRBJ2-1, with 11 positions matching TRBD2. With V trimmed by 5 bases and J by 7 bases, 12 bases remained unmatched. Germline CDR1 reads KGHDR; CDR2 reads SFDVKD. This CDR3 region has 17 residues. The CDR3 is CATSGPLAGGPTNEQFF. The CDR3 nucleotides read TGTGCCACCAGTGGTCCCTTAGCGGGAGGGCCGACGAATGAGCAGTTCTTC.

The chain links TRBV7-9 to TRBJ2-1; TRBD1 is a possible D gene (5 bases). Germline V lookup: CDR1 SEHNR, CDR2 FQNEAQ (reference sequence). V gave up 5 bases and J gave up 2 bases, with 13 bases separating them. CDR3 length: 15 amino acids. The CDR3 DNA reads as TGTGCCAGCAGCCACCGGACACGTACCTACAATGAGCAGTTCTTC. It translates to CASSHRTRTYNEQFF. Full variable domain (rest looked up from reference TRBV7-9 and TRBJ2-1): DTGVSQNPRHKITKRGQNVTFRCDPISEHNRLYWYRQTLGQGPEFLTYFQNEAQLEKSRLLSDRFSAERPKGSFSTLEIQRTEQGDSAMYLCASSHRTRTYNEQFFGPGTRLTVL.

The chain has TRBV25-1 and TRBJ1-2; 7 positions match TRBD1. This CDR3 region has 15 residues. From germline, CDR1 is MGHDK and CDR2 SYGVNS. Unmatched junction bases numbered 7, after V lost 2 bases and J lost 4 bases. The CDR3 is CASSETNSGGYGYTF. The CDR3 DNA sequence: TGTGCCAGCAGTGAAACTAACTCAGGGGGCTATGGCTACACCTTC.

The rearrangement uses TRBV6-1 and TRBJ2-1; 7 positions match TRBD1. CDR1 and CDR2 from the germline V gene are MNHNS and SASEGT. There are 15 residues in the CDR3. J lost 2 bases, V lost 4 bases, and 5 bases had no gene match. CDR3 loop: CASSGTGVAYNEQFF. The CDR3 DNA follows: TGTGCCAGCAGTGGAACAGGGGTCGCCTACAATGAGCAGTTCTTC.

This sequence joins TRBV7-8 and TRBJ2-5, with TRBD2 identical over 8 bases. Trimming removed 4 bases from V and 3 bases from J; junction bases left unmatched: 7. CDR3 length: 15 amino acids. The germline gives CDR1 SGHVS, CDR2 FQNEAQ. The DNA of the CDR3 is TGTGCCAGCAGCTCCCCTACAGCGGGGGAAGAGACCCAGTACTTC. This gives the protein CASSSPTAGEETQYF. Drawing the rest from reference TRBV7-8 and TRBJ2-5, the complete variable domain is GAGVSQSPRYKVAKRGQDVALRCDPISGHVSLFWYQQALGQGPEFLTYFQNEAQLDKSGLPSDRFFAERPEGSVSTLKIQRTQQEDSAVYLCASSSPTAGEETQYFGPGTRLLVL.

The chain is built from TRBV20-1 and TRBJ2-7; D is unresolved. Germline V gene sequence: CDR1 DFQATT, CDR2 SNEGSKA (reference sequence). The CDR3 length is 13 residues. V shed 5 bases and J shed 0 bases, with 11 bases lying between them. CDR3 DNA sequence: TGCAGTGCTGGGGTGGCACGCTCCTACGAGCAGTACTTC. It codes for CSAGVARSYEQYF.

V is TRBV10-2 and J is TRBJ2-5; TRBD1 is a possible D gene (5 bases). Germline V gene sequence: CDR1 WSHSY, CDR2 SAAADI. This CDR3 comprises 13 residues. Trimming shortened V by 7 bases and J by 2 bases, and 11 bases separated the two germline ends. CDR3 protein: CASNQGLQETQYF. The CDR3 DNA reads TGCGCCAGCAATCAGGGCTTACAAGAGACCCAGTACTTC.

This clonotype was observed a handful of times. J is TRBJ2-1 and V is TRBV4-1; D assignment may be TRBD1 or TRBD2 (6 bases each). V lost 1 base and J lost 3, with 13 bases in between. The V gene's germline CDR1 is MGHRA and CDR2 YSYEKL. The CDR3 consists of 16 residues. CDR3 residues: CASSQAGGAIYNEQFF. The CDR3 DNA follows: TGCGCCAGCAGCCAAGCCGGGGGCGCGATCTACAATGAGCAGTTCTTC.

This clonotype has just a few counts. This chain joins TRBV7-9 and TRBJ1-1, with TRBD1 matching over 8 bases. J gave up 0 bases and V 1 base, and 7 bases lay outside the gene matches. CDR3 length: 17 residues. CDR1 and CDR2 from the germline V gene are SEHNR and FQNEAQ (reference sequence). The CDR3 DNA reads TGTGCCAGCAGCTTAGTTTACGGACAGGGTTTGAACACTGAAGCTTTCTTT. Protein sequence: CASSLVYGQGLNTEAFF.

This clonotype occurred a few times. The J gene is TRBJ2-7, the V gene TRBV11-2; 8 bases fit TRBD1. CDR1 and CDR2 (germline): SGHAT, FQNNGV. The CDR3 extends over 20 amino acids. V was clipped by 3 bases and J by 2 bases; unmatched bases: 21. For the CDR3, the DNA is TGTGCCAGCAGCTTCCCGCGTCTGTTTCGCCGGGGACAGGATACCTACGAGCAGTACTTC. Encoded protein: CASSFPRLFRRGQDTYEQYF. The full variable domain, rest sourced from reference TRBV11-2 and TRBJ2-7, is EAGVAQSPRYKIIEKRQSVAFWCNPISGHATLYWYQQILGQGPKLLIQFQNNGVVDDSQLPKDRFSAERLKGVDSTLKIQPAKLEDSAVYLCASSFPRLFRRGQDTYEQYFGPGTRLTVT.

J is TRBJ2-1 and V is TRBV5-4, with 11 bases that match TRBD2. Germline assignment: CDR1 SGHNT and CDR2 YYREEE (reference sequence). V lost 0 bases to trimming and J lost 7 bases; unmatched junction nucleotides: 6. The CDR3 consists of 16 residues. The CDR3 sequence is CASSLGGTSGGNEQFF. The CDR3 nucleotides are TGTGCCAGCAGCTTGGGCGGGACTAGCGGAGGAAATGAGCAGTTCTTC.

This clonotype was observed at least ten times. The chain recombines TRBV2 with TRBJ2-1, with TRBD1 identical over 7 bases. Germline assignment: CDR1 SNHLY and CDR2 FYNNEI. The CDR3 totals 13 residues. J gave up 3 bases and V 7 bases, and 3 bases lay outside the gene matches. The CDR3 is CASTRQGYNEQFF. CDR3 DNA: TGTGCCAGCACAAGACAGGGCTACAATGAGCAGTTCTTC. The full variable domain, with the rest looked up from reference TRBV2 and TRBJ2-1, is EPEVTQTPSHQVTQMGQEVILRCVPISNHLYFYWYRQILGQKVEFLVSFYNNEISEKSEIFDDQFSVERPDGSNFTLKIRSTKLEDSAMYFCASTRQGYNEQFFGPGTRLTVL.